A single sample is the source of the 18 T cell receptor beta chains below, sequenced in a study of blood T cell repertoires in COVID-19. Profiled with immunoSEQ multiplex PCR; TCRdb holds only in-frame clones, not every one. This repertoire shows around 180,000 clones, over 75% found once; its top ten account for roughly 3%. The sequenced sample was peripheral blood. The receptors originated from a man in his fifties or sixties with acute or convalescent COVID-19.

V and J are TRBV18 and TRBJ1-1, with 7 nucleotides matching TRBD1. V lost 11 bases, J lost 2 bases, and 8 bases stayed unmatched. CDR1 and CDR2 from the germline V gene are KGHSH and LQKENI. The CDR3 is made up of 13 amino acids. CDR3 sequence: CAGTEGANTEAFF. In nucleotides, the CDR3 is TGTGCCGGGACTGAGGGGGCAAACACTGAAGCTTTCTTT.

This rearrangement joins TRBV5-1 to TRBJ1-6; no firm D call. This CDR3 is 16 amino acids long. Germline V CDR1 and CDR2: SGHRS, YFSETQ. V lost 4 bases, J lost 1 base, and 12 bases lay in between. The CDR3 loop is CASSVDRESYNSPLHF. CDR3 sequence (DNA): TGCGCCAGCAGCGTGGACCGGGAATCCTATAATTCACCCCTCCACTTT.

The chain joins TRBV5-1 to TRBJ2-1, with 7 bases fitting TRBD1. Trimming at V came to 4 bases and at J to 4 bases, leaving 5 bases not matched to a gene. Germline V lookup: CDR1 SGHRS, CDR2 YFSETQ. The CDR3 runs 14 residues. Here the CDR3 reads CASSLGQVYNEQFF. CDR3 DNA sequence: TGCGCCAGCAGCCTCGGACAGGTTTACAATGAGCAGTTCTTC.

The genes are TRBV10-3 and TRBJ1-4, with 10 bases fitting TRBD1. The CDR3 contains 15 residues. Germline-derived CDR1 and CDR2 are ENHRY and SYGVKD. The V and J ends lost 0 bases and 7 bases, in that order; junction bases with no gene match: 2. The CDR3 DNA sequence: TGTGCCATCAGTGAGTCGACAGGGGGCGGTGAAAAACTGTTTTTT. This translates into CAISESTGGGEKLFF.

The J gene is TRBJ2-1, the V gene TRBV7-6; unclear D gene. The CDR3 length is 14 residues. V shed 0 bases and J shed 9 bases, with 12 bases lying between them. Germline V gene lookup returns CDR1 SGHVS and CDR2 FNYEAQ. The CDR3: CASSLAFSSSEQFF. DNA for the CDR3: TGTGCCAGCAGCTTAGCGTTTAGCTCAAGTGAGCAGTTCTTC.

This clone was seen only a few times. The chain couples TRBV6-5 to TRBJ1-2; 11 bases are shared with TRBD1. Germline values: CDR1 MNHEY, CDR2 SVGAGI. The CDR3 extends over 13 amino acids. Losses at the gene ends were 6 bases for V and 4 bases for J; bases not matched to a gene: 1. CDR3 nucleotides: TGTGCCAGCAGGGGGACAGGGGGCTATGGCTACACCTTC. Translating it yields CASRGTGGYGYTF.

The table lists this clone with a few counts. The chain uses TRBV20-1 and TRBJ1-1; D is possibly TRBD1 (5 bases). CDR3 length equals 13 residues. CDR1 is DFQATT and CDR2 is SNEGSKA in the germline V gene (reference sequence). V lost 3 bases and J lost 4, with 12 bases in between. The CDR3 loop is CSASGQGGTEAFF. CDR3 DNA sequence: TGCAGTGCTAGTGGCCAGGGTGGCACTGAAGCTTTCTTT.

A note on this clone: Sequence at one end of the junction differs from germline and may be a read error. The rearrangement links TRBV5-6 to TRBJ1-2; D unclear. The germline V gene has CDR1 SGHDT and CDR2 YYEEEE. The CDR3 sequence is 13 residues long. In nucleotides, the CDR3 is TGTGCCAGCAGCTTGGCCTCGGGTGTTGGTCCAGCATTC. It is translated as CASSLASGVGPAF.

The rearrangement links TRBV7-9 to TRBJ2-3; 9 nucleotides line up with TRBD2. J lost 1 base, V lost 4 bases, and 3 bases had no gene match. The V gene's germline CDR1 is SEHNR and CDR2 FQNEAQ (reference sequence). CDR3 size: 15 residues. CDR3 in amino acids: CASSSPSGGTDTQYF. The CDR3 DNA reads TGTGCCAGCAGCTCCCCTAGCGGGGGCACAGATACGCAGTATTTT.

J is TRBJ2-7 and V is TRBV4-2, with 7 bases identical to TRBD1. The CDR3 loop spans 16 amino acids. V shed 5 bases, J shed 3 bases, and the junction held 13 bases outside the gene matches. Looked up from germline, CDR1 is LGHNA and CDR2 is YNFKEQ. The CDR3 DNA reads TGTGCCAGCAGCTCTTACAGGGGAAGGGTCGGCTACGAGCAGTACTTC. As protein: CASSSYRGRVGYEQYF.

The chain couples TRBV11-3 to TRBJ2-7; 9 bases line up with TRBD1. V dropped 5 bases and J dropped 5; count of bases not matched to a gene: 7. Germline lookup yields CDR1 SGHNT and CDR2 YENEEA. This CDR3 spans 14 amino acids. CDR3 nucleotide sequence: TGTGCCAGCAGCCAGGGACAGGGTTTCGACGAGCAGTACTTC. Translation: CASSQGQGFDEQYF. The full variable domain, completed using reference TRBV11-3 and TRBJ2-7, is EAGVVQSPRYKIIEKKQPVAFWCNPISGHNTLYWYLQNLGQGPELLIRYENEEAVDDSQLPKDRFSAERLKGVDSTLKIQPAELGDSAVYLCASSQGQGFDEQYFGPGTRLTVT.

The V call is TRBV4-2, the J call TRBJ1-5, with 8 bases aligning to TRBD1. V shed 0 bases, J shed 1 base, and the junction held 8 bases outside the gene matches. The CDR3 totals 18 residues. The germline CDR1 and CDR2 sequences are LGHNA and YNFKEQ. For the CDR3, the DNA is TGTGCCAGCAGCCAAGAATCCGGGACAGGCCACAGCAATCAGCCCCAGCATTTT. This translates into CASSQESGTGHSNQPQHF.

The J gene is TRBJ1-1, the V gene TRBV28; the D is unclear. Deletions cut 3 bases from V and 10 bases from J, with 18 bases between. The CDR3 runs to 14 residues. Per the germline V gene, CDR1 is MDHEN and CDR2 is SYDVKM. This CDR3 reads CASSLGYREPGAFF. The CDR3, as DNA: TGTGCCAGCAGTTTGGGATACCGGGAACCAGGAGCTTTCTTT.

V and J are TRBV6-1 and TRBJ2-7; no definite D call. From germline, CDR1 is MNHNS and CDR2 SASEGT. This CDR3 region has 15 residues. Trimming left V 1 base short and J 2 bases short, with 12 bases between. This CDR3 is CASSEGAARTYEQYF. The CDR3 bases are TGTGCCAGCAGTGAAGGGGCAGCCCGCACCTACGAGCAGTACTTC.

The CDR3 DNA is TGTGCCAGCAGTTTATCAGGGGGCTGGGCTGAAGCTTTCTTT. Translating it yields CASSLSGGWAEAFF. This chain connects TRBV28 to TRBJ1-1; 8 positions agree with TRBD1. V was clipped by 1 base and J by 6 bases; unmatched bases: 4. The CDR3 has 14 amino acids. Germline V CDR1 and CDR2: MDHEN, SYDVKM.

This clone was recorded only once. CDR3 sequence (DNA): TGTGCCATCCCAGGACAGCCCCAGCATTTT. This gives the protein CAIPGQPQHF. The rearrangement links TRBV7-9 to TRBJ1-5, with no clear D. This CDR3 has 10 residues. Germline CDR1 reads SEHNR; CDR2 reads FQNEAQ (reference sequence). V lost 10 bases to trimming and J lost 7 bases, with 8 bases between them.

This rearrangement joins TRBV7-8 to TRBJ1-3, with 7 bases identical to TRBD1. Germline values: CDR1 SGHVS, CDR2 FQNEAQ. The CDR3 runs to 14 residues. Trimming removed 7 bases from V and 2 bases from J; junction bases left unmatched: 5. The CDR3 sequence: CASKPGQPGNTIYF. CDR3 coding DNA: TGTGCCAGCAAACCGGGACAGCCTGGAAACACCATATATTTT.

The V call is TRBV28, the J call TRBJ2-7, with TRBD1 identical over 9 bases. V gave up 1 base and J gave up 2 bases; unmatched junction bases: 6. Per germline, CDR1 MDHEN and CDR2 SYDVKM. The CDR3 length is 16 residues. The CDR3 sequence: CASSLFGDRATYEQYF. CDR3 DNA sequence: TGTGCCAGCAGTTTATTTGGGGACAGGGCCACCTACGAGCAGTACTTC.